This T cell receptor (beta chain) was identified during a study of T-cell reconstitution after alpha-beta-depleted transplantation in children (dated by TCRdb to 2016 to 2017). In terms of the full investigation: The study quantitatively tracked T-cell immune reconstitution after TCRalphabeta/CD19-depleted allogeneic hematopoietic cell transplantation in children using TCR repertoire profiling.

CDR1 and CDR2, looked up from the germline V gene (reference sequence), are LNHDA and SQIVND. V is cut back by 5 bases and J by 5 bases, with 8 bases in the junction unmatched. From the cysteine up to the phenylalanine, the CDR3 has a length of 15 residues. CDR3 DNA is the only sequence kept; it has 45 bases, read in frame from the first base. The treatment or condition label of this sample denotes: allogeneic hematopoietic cell transplantation with graft depleted of TCRalphabeta T cells and CD19 B cells. TCRalphabeta/CD19-depleted allogeneic hematopoietic cell grafts were given to the transplant recipients, all of whom were children. Summary of the overall study and its limitations: The apparently early alphabetaT-cell count recovery about two months after transplant was reportedly dependent on only several hundred rapidly expanded clones derived from non-depleted graft cells. In some patients, the high TCRbeta diversity seen at day 60 was put down to recipient T cells and intrathymic progenitors that had survived conditioning. Hyperexpanded clone frequencies declined over subsequent months; after one year, T-cell counts and TCRbeta diversity were mostly attributed to newly produced T cells.

With respect to this clonotype: The antigen it recognizes is unknown. Base-call qualities are not available, and no considerably larger clone is one nucleotide away.

The method was PCR. Sequencing instrument: Illumina HiSeq 2500. TCR library preparation used molecular barcoding, with unique molecular identifiers applied to normalize quantification of the TCRbeta repertoire. Through fastp at Q25 and MiXCR, TCRdb rebuilt clones from the public reads, retaining in-frame beta chains. Here each entry gathers all rows of one CDR3 protein and keeps the most common genes and DNA. The sample contains 330,000 or so distinct CDR3 sequences, 9.5% to 13% of them found a single time. The ten largest clonotypes hold 7.5% of the sample. The rearranged chain carries TRBV19 and TRBJ2-4; TRBD1 lines up with 8 middle nucleotides. Sample: PBMCs, taken before TCRalphabeta/CD19-depleted stem cell transplant. The sequence derives from a boy under two years old with acute myeloid leukemia, due to receive a stem cell transplant. CDR3 reads: CASSHTGGPENIQYF. At the DNA level, the sequence is TGTGCCAGTAGTCATACAGGGGGGCCGGAAAACATTCAGTACTTC.